The rows below give T cell receptor beta chains drawn from one sample of a study of Ad26.COV2.S vaccination and SARS-CoV-2 variants. The table came from immunoSEQ multiplex PCR; TCRdb's copy has only in-frame clones and leaves some out. The sample yields about 180,000 clones, 87% seen once. The input for sequencing was peripheral blood, taken after recovery from COVID-19. The receptors shown here come from a human donor who had recovered from COVID-19. Each CDR3 is given with its conserved first and last residue. D genes are given only for firm matches. Rows give clone size only sometimes, using once, few, many, or a class for an expanded clone.

clone size: -
J gene: TRBJ2-1
V gene: TRBV27
D gene: TRBD2
CDR3 protein: CASSPGTSGYNEQFF
CDR3 DNA: TGTGCCAGCAGTCCCGGGACTAGCGGCTACAATGAGCAGTTCTTC

clone size: -
J gene: TRBJ1-1
V gene: TRBV19
D gene: -
CDR3 protein: CASSIGRNTEAFF
CDR3 DNA: TGTGCCAGTAGTATCGGGCGAAACACTGAAGCTTTCTTT

clone size: few
J gene: TRBJ2-7
V gene: TRBV9
D gene: TRBD2
CDR3 protein: CASSVGDSGNYEQYF
CDR3 DNA: TGTGCCAGCAGCGTAGGTGATAGCGGGAACTACGAGCAGTACTTC

clone size: -
J gene: TRBJ2-1
V gene: TRBV18
D gene: TRBD2
CDR3 protein: CASSPSTGLGDNEQFF
CDR3 DNA: TGTGCCAGCTCTCCTAGCACAGGACTAGGGGACAATGAGCAGTTCTTC

clone size: -
J gene: TRBJ2-1
V gene: TRBV27
D gene: -
CDR3 protein: CASSFYLGNEQFF
CDR3 DNA: TGTGCCAGCAGTTTTTACCTAGGAAATGAGCAGTTCTTC

clone size: -
J gene: TRBJ1-1
V gene: TRBV6-5
D gene: -
CDR3 protein: CASSYPRSSEAFF
CDR3 DNA: TGTGCCAGCAGTTACCCCAGGAGTTCTGAAGCTTTCTTT

clone size: once
J gene: TRBJ2-1
V gene: TRBV11-3
D gene: -
CDR3 protein: CASSPSSSSYNEQFF
CDR3 DNA: TGTGCCAGCAGCCCTAGCAGTAGCTCCTACAATGAGCAGTTCTTC

clone size: -
J gene: TRBJ2-1
V gene: TRBV19
D gene: TRBD1
CDR3 protein: CASSNPGQGLTHNEQFF
CDR3 DNA: TGTGCCAGTAGTAACCCGGGACAGGGACTAACCCACAATGAGCAGTTCTTC

clone size: -
J gene: TRBJ2-1
V gene: TRBV12-3/TRBV12-4
D gene: TRBD1
CDR3 protein: CASTGQGGNEQFF
CDR3 DNA: TGTGCCAGCACCGGACAGGGGGGGAATGAGCAGTTCTTC

clone size: -
J gene: TRBJ2-5
V gene: TRBV5-1
D gene: -
CDR3 protein: CASSFTGTNQETQYF
CDR3 DNA: TGCGCCAGCAGCTTTACGGGGACGAATCAAGAGACCCAGTACTTC

clone size: -
J gene: TRBJ1-2
V gene: TRBV5-4
D gene: -
CDR3 protein: CASSQALGGYTF
CDR3 DNA: TGTGCCAGCAGTCAAGCCCTAGGTGGCTACACCTTC

clone size: -
J gene: TRBJ1-1
V gene: TRBV29-1
D gene: TRBD1
CDR3 protein: CSVDERAGGGSTEAFF
CDR3 DNA: TGCAGCGTTGACGAACGAGCAGGGGGAGGGAGCACTGAAGCTTTCTTT

clone size: -
J gene: TRBJ2-1
V gene: TRBV6-4
D gene: TRBD2
CDR3 protein: CASSRTSGAAEQFF
CDR3 DNA: TGTGCCAGCAGCCGGACTAGCGGGGCCGCTGAGCAGTTCTTC

clone size: -
J gene: TRBJ1-5
V gene: TRBV30
D gene: TRBD1
CDR3 protein: CAWGTVLSQPQHF
CDR3 DNA: TGTGCCTGGGGGACAGTCCTTTCTCAGCCCCAGCATTTT

clone size: -
J gene: TRBJ1-2
V gene: TRBV7-9
D gene: TRBD1
CDR3 protein: CASSLGRGTGLDYGYTF
CDR3 DNA: TGTGCCAGCAGCTTAGGAAGGGGGACAGGGTTGGACTATGGCTACACCTTC

clone size: -
J gene: TRBJ2-1
V gene: TRBV6-1
D gene: -
CDR3 protein: CASSELTRSYNEQFF
CDR3 DNA: TGTGCCAGCAGTGAACTAACCCGCTCCTACAATGAGCAGTTCTTC

clone size: -
J gene: TRBJ2-2
V gene: TRBV6-4
D gene: TRBD1
CDR3 protein: CASSRDSQNTGELFF
CDR3 DNA: TGTGCCAGCAGTCGGGACAGCCAGAACACCGGGGAGCTGTTTTTT

clone size: -
J gene: TRBJ2-1
V gene: TRBV13
D gene: -
CDR3 protein: CASSSGGWNEQFF
CDR3 DNA: TGTGCCAGCAGCTCCGGAGGGTGGAATGAGCAGTTCTTC

clone size: -
J gene: TRBJ2-1
V gene: TRBV5-8
D gene: TRBD2
CDR3 protein: CASSPGLAVYNEQFF
CDR3 DNA: TGTGCCAGCAGCCCGGGACTAGCTGTATACAATGAGCAGTTCTTC

clone size: few
J gene: TRBJ1-4
V gene: TRBV11-2
D gene: -
CDR3 protein: CASSLSRGNEKLFF
CDR3 DNA: TGTGCCAGCAGCTTGAGCAGAGGAAATGAAAAACTGTTTTTT

clone size: -
J gene: TRBJ1-2
V gene: TRBV12-5
D gene: -
CDR3 protein: CASGLNEGYTF
CDR3 DNA: TGTGCTAGTGGCCTCAACGAAGGCTACACCTTC

clone size: -
J gene: TRBJ2-7
V gene: TRBV4-1
D gene: TRBD2
CDR3 protein: CASSQYWGGYEQYF
CDR3 DNA: TGCGCCAGCAGCCAGTACTGGGGGGGTTACGAGCAGTACTTC

clone size: -
J gene: TRBJ2-6
V gene: TRBV3-1/TRBV3-2
D gene: -
CDR3 protein: CASLSGANVLTF
CDR3 DNA: TGTGCCAGCCTCTCTGGGGCCAACGTCCTGACTTTC

clone size: -
J gene: TRBJ2-1
V gene: TRBV10-3
D gene: -
CDR3 protein: CAISEMSGASRNEQFF
CDR3 DNA: TGTGCCATCAGTGAGATGTCAGGGGCATCGAGAAATGAGCAGTTCTTC

clone size: -
J gene: TRBJ2-7
V gene: TRBV7-9
D gene: TRBD1
CDR3 protein: CASSIGTDYEQYF
CDR3 DNA: TGTGCCAGCAGCATCGGGACAGACTACGAGCAGTACTTC

clone size: once
J gene: TRBJ2-7
V gene: TRBV7-2
D gene: -
CDR3 protein: CASSLVGRNEQYF
CDR3 DNA: TGTGCCAGCAGCTTAGTTGGGAGAAACGAGCAGTACTTC

clone size: -
J gene: TRBJ1-6
V gene: TRBV7-2
D gene: -
CDR3 protein: CASSLGQENSPLHF
CDR3 DNA: TGTGCCAGCAGCTTAGGACAGGAAAATTCACCCCTCCACTTT

clone size: -
J gene: TRBJ2-3
V gene: TRBV5-1
D gene: TRBD1
CDR3 protein: CASSLERTGTDTQYF
CDR3 DNA: TGCGCCAGCAGCTTGGAGAGGACAGGGACAGATACGCAGTATTTT

clone size: -
J gene: TRBJ2-3
V gene: TRBV29-1
D gene: -
CDR3 protein: CSVLPRTRVADTQYF
CDR3 DNA: TGCAGCGTTCTACCTCGGACGAGGGTCGCAGATACGCAGTATTTT

clone size: -
J gene: TRBJ2-3
V gene: TRBV10-3
D gene: TRBD1
CDR3 protein: CAISDRQGAGDTQYF
CDR3 DNA: TGTGCCATCAGTGATAGGCAGGGGGCGGGAGATACGCAGTATTTT

clone size: once
J gene: TRBJ2-2
V gene: TRBV27
D gene: TRBD2
CDR3 protein: CASSLSRGGGDGTGELFF
CDR3 DNA: TGTGCCAGCAGTTTATCGAGGGGCGGGGGGGACGGCACCGGGGAGCTGTTTTTT

clone size: -
J gene: TRBJ1-2
V gene: TRBV10-3
D gene: -
CDR3 protein: CAISDSLDGYTF
CDR3 DNA: TGTGCCATCAGTGATAGTCTGGATGGCTACACCTTC

clone size: -
J gene: TRBJ1-6
V gene: TRBV7-9
D gene: -
CDR3 protein: CASSLLDPGGSPLHF
CDR3 DNA: TGTGCCAGCAGCTTGCTAGACCCCGGGGGTTCACCCCTCCACTTT

clone size: -
J gene: TRBJ1-5
V gene: TRBV2
D gene: -
CDR3 protein: CASSGGSQPQHF
CDR3 DNA: TGTGCCAGCAGTGGCGGTAGTCAGCCCCAGCATTTT

clone size: -
J gene: TRBJ2-7
V gene: TRBV10-3
D gene: TRBD2
CDR3 protein: CAISESGGSSYEQYF
CDR3 DNA: TGTGCCATCAGTGAGTCTGGCGGGAGTAGTTACGAGCAGTACTTC

clone size: -
J gene: TRBJ1-6
V gene: TRBV6-1
D gene: -
CDR3 protein: CASSDRRGGWDSPLHF
CDR3 DNA: TGTGCCAGCAGTGACAGAAGGGGGGGTTGGGATTCACCCCTCCACTTT

clone size: -
J gene: TRBJ2-3
V gene: TRBV9
D gene: -
CDR3 protein: CASSVTSTDTQYF
CDR3 DNA: TGTGCCAGCAGCGTGACTAGTACAGATACGCAGTATTTT

clone size: few
J gene: TRBJ2-7
V gene: TRBV18
D gene: -
CDR3 protein: CASSPPSISGQYF
CDR3 DNA: TGTGCCAGCTCACCACCATCGATCAGCGGGCAGTACTTC

clone size: once
J gene: TRBJ1-1
V gene: TRBV5-1
D gene: TRBD1
CDR3 protein: CASSLHEGAGAFF
CDR3 DNA: TGCGCCAGCAGCTTACACGAGGGGGCGGGAGCTTTCTTT

clone size: -
J gene: TRBJ2-7
V gene: TRBV2
D gene: -
CDR3 protein: CASTWGNEQYF
CDR3 DNA: TGTGCCAGCACTTGGGGGAACGAGCAGTACTTC

clone size: few
J gene: TRBJ2-7
V gene: TRBV28
D gene: -
CDR3 protein: CASRGDTTSYEQYF
CDR3 DNA: TGTGCCAGCAGGGGGGACACGACCTCCTACGAGCAGTACTTC

clone size: -
J gene: TRBJ1-1
V gene: TRBV5-1
D gene: TRBD1
CDR3 protein: CASSVGTGSEAFF
CDR3 DNA: TGCGCCAGCAGCGTAGGGACAGGCAGTGAAGCTTTCTTT

clone size: -
J gene: TRBJ1-3
V gene: TRBV7-2
D gene: -
CDR3 protein: CASSRRPGGSGNTIYF
CDR3 DNA: TGTGCCAGCAGCCGTAGGCCTGGCGGCTCCGGAAACACCATATATTTT